Listed below are T cell receptor beta chains from one sample, sequenced in a study of blood T cell repertoires in COVID-19. Assay used: immunoSEQ multiplex PCR; TCRdb lists only in-frame clones, some missing. The sample holds 250,000 or so clones, more than 70% seen once. Sequences were obtained from PBMCs or T cells enriched from blood (not recorded which). The receptors here all came from a woman aged 45 to 65 who had recovered from COVID-19. Each CDR3 is given with its conserved first and last residue. A D gene is named only where the DNA matches it firmly. Not every row has a clone size; where given, it reads once, few, many or a size class.

V gene: TRBV6-6; J gene: TRBJ2-1; clone size: NA; D gene: NA; CDR3 protein: CASNPGNNNEQFF; CDR3 DNA: TGTGCCAGCAACCCGGGAAATAACAATGAGCAGTTCTTC
V gene: TRBV5-5; J gene: TRBJ1-4; clone size: NA; D gene: NA; CDR3 protein: CASSFRQQLNEKLFF; CDR3 DNA: TGTGCCAGCAGCTTTAGACAGCAGCTTAATGAAAAACTGTTTTTT
V gene: TRBV5-1; J gene: TRBJ1-4; clone size: NA; D gene: NA; CDR3 protein: CASSIDSTSEKLFF; CDR3 DNA: TGCGCCAGCAGCATTGACAGTACATCAGAAAAACTGTTTTTT
V gene: TRBV7-2; J gene: TRBJ2-7; clone size: NA; D gene: TRBD2; CDR3 protein: CASSLKTGGPYEQYF; CDR3 DNA: TGTGCCAGCAGCTTAAAGACGGGGGGGCCCTACGAGCAGTACTTC
V gene: TRBV7-2; J gene: TRBJ2-7; clone size: NA; D gene: NA; CDR3 protein: CASSLAGQIYYEQYF; CDR3 DNA: TGTGCCAGCAGCTTAGCGGGCCAGATTTACTACGAGCAGTACTTC
V gene: TRBV30; J gene: TRBJ1-3; clone size: NA; D gene: NA; CDR3 protein: CAWNYGGSGNTIYF; CDR3 DNA: TGTGCCTGGAATTACGGGGGGTCTGGAAACACCATATATTTT
V gene: TRBV5-6; J gene: TRBJ1-4; clone size: NA; D gene: NA; CDR3 protein: CASSLFLPGEKLFF; CDR3 DNA: TGTGCCAGCAGCTTGTTCCTCCCAGGCGAAAAACTGTTTTTT
V gene: TRBV2; J gene: TRBJ1-2; clone size: NA; D gene: TRBD1; CDR3 protein: CASSPTGGGYGYTF; CDR3 DNA: TGTGCCAGCAGTCCGACAGGGGGCGGCTATGGCTACACCTTC
V gene: TRBV6-5; J gene: TRBJ1-6; clone size: once; D gene: NA; CDR3 protein: CASSYSRGPLHF; CDR3 DNA: TGTGCCAGCAGTTACTCCCGGGGACCCCTCCACTTT
V gene: TRBV7-9; J gene: TRBJ1-1; clone size: NA; D gene: NA; CDR3 protein: CASSPGGPNTEAFF; CDR3 DNA: TGTGCCAGCAGCCCCGGAGGGCCGAACACTGAAGCTTTCTTT
V gene: TRBV29-1; J gene: TRBJ2-3; clone size: NA; D gene: TRBD2; CDR3 protein: CSVAPLAGGTDTQYF; CDR3 DNA: TGCAGCGTTGCCCCACTAGCGGGAGGGACAGATACGCAGTATTTT
V gene: TRBV19; J gene: TRBJ2-7; clone size: NA; D gene: TRBD2; CDR3 protein: CASSIDRRLAGERSYEQYF; CDR3 DNA: TGTGCCAGTAGTATAGATCGTCGGCTAGCGGGAGAGCGTAGCTACGAGCAGTACTTC
V gene: TRBV12-3/TRBV12-4; J gene: TRBJ1-2; clone size: once; D gene: TRBD1; CDR3 protein: CASKNSGQGGYTF; CDR3 DNA: TGTGCCAGCAAAAATTCAGGACAGGGAGGCTACACCTTC
V gene: TRBV7-8; J gene: TRBJ1-2; clone size: NA; D gene: TRBD1; CDR3 protein: CASSSVLQGAGGYTF; CDR3 DNA: TGTGCCAGCAGCTCAGTCCTACAGGGGGCGGGCGGCTACACCTTC
V gene: TRBV7-2; J gene: TRBJ2-5; clone size: NA; D gene: NA; CDR3 protein: CASSFAPPQETQYF; CDR3 DNA: TGTGCCAGCAGCTTTGCGCCACCCCAAGAGACCCAGTACTTC
V gene: TRBV4-3; J gene: TRBJ1-2; clone size: NA; D gene: NA; CDR3 protein: CASSQDRRTAYGYTF; CDR3 DNA: TGCGCCAGCAGCCAAGATCGAAGGACAGCCTATGGCTACACCTTC
V gene: TRBV4-3; J gene: TRBJ2-1; clone size: NA; D gene: TRBD2; CDR3 protein: CASSLGLVIGSYNEQFF; CDR3 DNA: TGCGCCAGCAGCCTGGGACTAGTTATAGGCTCCTACAATGAGCAGTTCTTC
V gene: TRBV9; J gene: TRBJ2-5; clone size: NA; D gene: TRBD2; CDR3 protein: CASSVDGRVSGSETQYF; CDR3 DNA: TGTGCCAGCAGCGTAGATGGGCGGGTTAGCGGGTCCGAGACCCAGTACTTC
V gene: TRBV11-1; J gene: TRBJ1-4; clone size: NA; D gene: NA; CDR3 protein: CASSLNRATNEKLFF; CDR3 DNA: TGTGCCAGCAGCCTTAATCGAGCAACTAATGAAAAACTGTTTTTT
V gene: TRBV14; J gene: TRBJ1-3; clone size: NA; D gene: NA; CDR3 protein: CASSQFRDSGNTIYF; CDR3 DNA: TGTGCCAGCAGCCAATTCCGAGACTCTGGAAACACCATATATTTT
V gene: TRBV28; J gene: TRBJ2-5; clone size: NA; D gene: TRBD2; CDR3 protein: CASSSEGLAEETQYF; CDR3 DNA: TGTGCCAGCAGTTCCGAGGGACTAGCGGAAGAGACCCAGTACTTC
V gene: TRBV6-2/TRBV6-3; J gene: TRBJ1-5; clone size: NA; D gene: NA; CDR3 protein: CASSPPLYDQPQHF; CDR3 DNA: TGTGCCAGCAGTCCCCCCTTGTATGATCAGCCCCAGCATTTT
V gene: TRBV2; J gene: TRBJ1-5; clone size: NA; D gene: NA; CDR3 protein: CASGADETNQPQHF; CDR3 DNA: TGTGCCAGCGGAGCAGACGAAACAAATCAGCCCCAGCATTTT
V gene: TRBV28; J gene: TRBJ2-1; clone size: NA; D gene: TRBD1; CDR3 protein: CASSFGGTGLSYNEQFF; CDR3 DNA: TGTGCCAGCAGTTTTGGGGGGACAGGGCTCTCCTACAATGAGCAGTTCTTC
V gene: TRBV5-8; J gene: TRBJ1-4; clone size: NA; D gene: TRBD1; CDR3 protein: CASSIGTGATNEKLFF; CDR3 DNA: TGTGCCAGCAGCATAGGGACAGGGGCAACTAATGAAAAACTGTTTTTT
V gene: TRBV19; J gene: TRBJ1-5; clone size: NA; D gene: TRBD1; CDR3 protein: CASTPGPGGVQPQHF; CDR3 DNA: TGTGCCAGTACCCCTGGTCCAGGGGGCGTTCAGCCCCAGCATTTT
V gene: TRBV2; J gene: TRBJ2-7; clone size: NA; D gene: NA; CDR3 protein: CASSDEGRQYF; CDR3 DNA: TGTGCCAGCAGTGACGAGGGCAGGCAGTACTTC
V gene: TRBV7-9; J gene: TRBJ2-1; clone size: few; D gene: TRBD2; CDR3 protein: CASRLSVAGGDSYNEQFF; CDR3 DNA: TGTGCCAGCAGATTATCGGTAGCGGGGGGTGACTCCTACAATGAGCAGTTCTTC
V gene: TRBV4-1; J gene: TRBJ2-7; clone size: NA; D gene: TRBD2; CDR3 protein: CASSQEAFGTSRSYEQYF; CDR3 DNA: TGCGCCAGCAGCCAAGAGGCTTTTGGGACTAGCAGATCCTACGAGCAGTACTTC
V gene: TRBV5-5; J gene: TRBJ2-5; clone size: NA; D gene: NA; CDR3 protein: CASRNDWIEETQYF; CDR3 DNA: TGTGCCAGCCGAAACGACTGGATTGAAGAGACCCAGTACTTC
V gene: TRBV24-1; J gene: TRBJ2-3; clone size: NA; D gene: NA; CDR3 protein: CATSDFQADTQYF; CDR3 DNA: TGTGCCACCAGTGACTTCCAGGCCGATACGCAGTATTTT
V gene: TRBV7-3; J gene: TRBJ2-1; clone size: NA; D gene: NA; CDR3 protein: CASSTQQADEQFF; CDR3 DNA: TGTGCCAGCAGCACCCAACAGGCAGATGAGCAGTTCTTC
V gene: TRBV7-9; J gene: TRBJ1-3; clone size: NA; D gene: TRBD1; CDR3 protein: CASSAGGSISGNTIYF; CDR3 DNA: TGTGCCAGCAGCGCAGGGGGATCAATCTCTGGAAACACCATATATTTT
V gene: TRBV15; J gene: TRBJ2-1; clone size: NA; D gene: TRBD2; CDR3 protein: CATSRAAGGYNEQFF; CDR3 DNA: TGTGCCACCAGCAGAGCCGCGGGAGGCTACAATGAGCAGTTCTTC
V gene: TRBV28; J gene: TRBJ2-7; clone size: NA; D gene: NA; CDR3 protein: CASSLRPLGPYEQYF; CDR3 DNA: TGTGCCAGCAGTCTCCGGCCTCTGGGCCCCTACGAGCAGTACTTC
V gene: TRBV30; J gene: TRBJ1-2; clone size: NA; D gene: NA; CDR3 protein: CAWSRQSGGYTF; CDR3 DNA: TGTGCCTGGAGTCGACAATCGGGGGGCTACACCTTC
V gene: TRBV11-3; J gene: TRBJ1-2; clone size: NA; D gene: NA; CDR3 protein: CASSQISSGLNYGYTF; CDR3 DNA: TGTGCCAGCAGTCAGATTAGTTCCGGACTTAACTATGGCTACACCTTC
V gene: TRBV7-9; J gene: TRBJ2-2; clone size: NA; D gene: NA; CDR3 protein: CASSPGRGADTGELFF; CDR3 DNA: TGTGCCAGCAGCCCGGGGAGGGGGGCCGACACCGGGGAGCTGTTTTTT
V gene: TRBV11-3; J gene: TRBJ2-5; clone size: NA; D gene: TRBD2; CDR3 protein: CASSPRGRETQYF; CDR3 DNA: TGTGCCAGCAGCCCGCGGGGGAGGGAGACCCAGTACTTC
V gene: TRBV7-2; J gene: TRBJ2-3; clone size: NA; D gene: NA; CDR3 protein: CASSLGPQGTAQYF; CDR3 DNA: TGTGCCAGCAGCTTAGGGCCCCAGGGAACTGCGCAGTATTTT
V gene: TRBV5-1; J gene: TRBJ2-3; clone size: NA; D gene: TRBD2; CDR3 protein: CASSLGASGEDTQYF; CDR3 DNA: TGCGCCAGCAGCTTGGGAGCTAGCGGAGAAGATACGCAGTATTTT
V gene: TRBV12-3/TRBV12-4; J gene: TRBJ1-5; clone size: NA; D gene: NA; CDR3 protein: CASSWGDNQPQHF; CDR3 DNA: TGTGCCAGCAGCTGGGGGGACAATCAGCCCCAGCATTTT
V gene: TRBV9; J gene: TRBJ1-4; clone size: NA; D gene: NA; CDR3 protein: CASSVGAWTANGEKLFF; CDR3 DNA: TGTGCCAGCAGCGTAGGAGCGTGGACAGCGAATGGGGAAAAACTGTTTTTT
V gene: TRBV18; J gene: TRBJ1-6; clone size: NA; D gene: NA; CDR3 protein: CASSPMDGSYNSPLHF; CDR3 DNA: TGTGCCAGCTCACCCATGGACGGGAGCTATAATTCACCCCTCCACTTT
V gene: TRBV12-3/TRBV12-4; J gene: TRBJ2-5; clone size: NA; D gene: NA; CDR3 protein: CASTLSPTETQYF; CDR3 DNA: TGTGCCAGCACCCTCTCCCCTACGGAGACCCAGTACTTC
V gene: TRBV2; J gene: TRBJ1-5; clone size: NA; D gene: NA; CDR3 protein: CASGPSAGLPNQPQHF; CDR3 DNA: TGTGCCAGCGGCCCCAGCGCGGGGCTCCCCAATCAGCCCCAGCATTTT
V gene: TRBV7-9; J gene: TRBJ1-4; clone size: few; D gene: TRBD1; CDR3 protein: CASSLKQGAGEKLFF; CDR3 DNA: TGTGCCAGCAGCCTGAAACAGGGGGCAGGTGAAAAACTGTTTTTT
V gene: TRBV29-1; J gene: TRBJ1-1; clone size: NA; D gene: TRBD1; CDR3 protein: CSVATGSGTEAFF; CDR3 DNA: TGCAGCGTCGCGACAGGGTCCGGCACTGAAGCTTTCTTT
V gene: TRBV5-6; J gene: TRBJ1-1; clone size: NA; D gene: NA; CDR3 protein: CASSLANTGSIAEAFF; CDR3 DNA: TGTGCCAGCAGCTTGGCCAACACAGGGAGTATCGCTGAAGCTTTCTTT
V gene: TRBV20-1; J gene: TRBJ2-5; clone size: NA; D gene: NA; CDR3 protein: CSASVATGVQTQYF; CDR3 DNA: TGCAGTGCTAGTGTCGCTACGGGTGTCCAGACCCAGTACTTC
V gene: TRBV18; J gene: TRBJ2-1; clone size: NA; D gene: NA; CDR3 protein: CASSPLGGTSSYNEQFF; CDR3 DNA: TGTGCCAGCTCACCACTGGGCGGCACTAGCTCCTACAATGAGCAGTTCTTC
V gene: TRBV2; J gene: TRBJ2-3; clone size: NA; D gene: TRBD1; CDR3 protein: CASPKGALTDTQYF; CDR3 DNA: TGTGCCAGCCCGAAGGGGGCTCTGACAGATACGCAGTATTTT
V gene: TRBV7-2; J gene: TRBJ1-2; clone size: few; D gene: TRBD1; CDR3 protein: CASIPTGNYGYTF; CDR3 DNA: TGTGCCAGCATTCCGACAGGGAACTATGGCTACACCTTC
V gene: TRBV7-9; J gene: TRBJ2-5; clone size: NA; D gene: TRBD2; CDR3 protein: CASSLEVGRPLSQYF; CDR3 DNA: TGTGCCAGCAGTTTAGAAGTCGGGAGGCCCCTGTCCCAGTACTTC
V gene: TRBV19; J gene: TRBJ2-1; clone size: NA; D gene: NA; CDR3 protein: CASSIRTANNEQFF; CDR3 DNA: TGTGCCAGTAGTATACGAACAGCAAACAATGAGCAGTTCTTC
V gene: TRBV4-1; J gene: TRBJ1-4; clone size: NA; D gene: NA; CDR3 protein: CASSPPTAEKLFF; CDR3 DNA: TGCGCCAGCAGCCCACCTACTGCGGAAAAACTGTTTTTT
V gene: TRBV28; J gene: TRBJ1-5; clone size: NA; D gene: TRBD1; CDR3 protein: CASRPDRAQGQPQHF; CDR3 DNA: TGTGCCAGCAGACCCGACAGGGCCCAGGGGCAGCCCCAGCATTTT
V gene: TRBV2; J gene: TRBJ2-2; clone size: NA; D gene: TRBD1; CDR3 protein: CASKRTGPRALMRIGELFF; CDR3 DNA: TGTGCCAGCAAAAGGACAGGGCCTCGCGCGTTAATGAGAATCGGGGAGCTGTTTTTT
V gene: TRBV12-3/TRBV12-4; J gene: TRBJ1-5; clone size: NA; D gene: NA; CDR3 protein: CASSFGRTQPQHF; CDR3 DNA: TGTGCCAGCAGTTTCGGGAGGACTCAGCCCCAGCATTTT
V gene: TRBV7-9; J gene: TRBJ1-1; clone size: NA; D gene: TRBD1; CDR3 protein: CASSLGQGGNTEAFF; CDR3 DNA: TGTGCCAGCAGCCTCGGACAGGGGGGGAACACTGAAGCTTTCTTT